Listed here is a single T cell receptor beta chain. Its antigen is still unknown. Within one base of it there is no much larger clone, and no base qualities were kept. This sample is drawn from a study of blood T cell repertoires in COVID-19 (TCRdb year 2020). About the full investigation: Collaborator samples came from the United States, Italy and Spain and covered acute and convalescent phases of COVID-19. The material from the prospective study consisted of cDNA or gDNA derived from T cells, B-cell-depleted T cells, or PBMCs. Subjects who had been exposed to COVID-19, were actively infected with it, or had recovered from it provided the deeply sampled blood TCRbeta repertoires that made up the dataset. A freely available public database, intended as a resource for researchers studying the immune response to SARS-CoV-2, is where the repertoires were released. Samples came from the ongoing ImmuneRACE study (first 160 participants) plus 1,254 subjects from 6 global collaborators. Sample metadata almost always included a de-identified subject ID, COVID-19 status, age in years and sex. HLA class I and class II types, where available, came from metadata supplied by the sample provider rather than from assay-based typing.

Participants in the prospective study were aged about 18 to 89 years, lived in some 24 United States geographic areas, and enrolled through a virtual design. Cohort assignment in the prospective study relied on participant-reported clinical history from a screening survey and a study questionnaire. ImmuneRACE Cohort 3 recovered participants were defined by two consecutive negative NP/OP PCR tests, healthcare professional clearance, or symptom resolution. In the prospective study, whole blood, serum and a nasopharyngeal or oropharyngeal swab were collected from each participant by mobile phlebotomists. Prospective study participants could optionally give additional blood draws and questionnaires over an approximately two-month period. Before DNA extraction, blood samples from the prospective study were shipped at room temperature or frozen. Overall results and qualifications from the work: The amount of clinical and demographic metadata varied by source and participant and was provided uncurated.

TCRbeta CDR3 regions were amplified from genomic DNA using the immunoSEQ Assay, a bias-controlled multiplex PCR. In the paper's pipeline: The number of nucleated cells in each sample was estimated from the amplification of reference gene primers within the assay. To quantify the absolute abundance of each unique TCRbeta CDR3 rearrangement, sequence reads were collapsed and filtered. For each sample, productive Simpson clonality was calculated as the square root of Simpson's diversity index over productive rearrangements. Entries here come from immuneACCESS through TCRdb and include only in-frame sequences with V and J called. Some clones fail to appear in such tables; in the studies checked, an unresolved V gene covers under half of the shortfall, and the cause of the remainder is unknown. That table gives V, J and clone size, and the DNA gave D and trimming. In all, the sample holds about 380,000 clones, and 80% to 90% of those were seen once. 1% to 1.5% of the sample is in the top ten clones.

Specimen: PBMCs or T cells enriched from blood (not recorded which). This clonotype was obtained from a man aged 30 to 39 who had recovered from COVID-19.

For the CDR3, the sequence is CASNGVGRDTQYF. DNA sequence: TGTGCCAGCAATGGGGTGGGGCGGGATACGCAGTATTTT. The sequence is built from TRBV27 and TRBJ2-3, with a tentative D gene TRBD1 over 5 matching bases. CDR1 is given as MNHEY and CDR2 as SMNVEV, both from the germline V gene (reference sequence). The CDR3 has 13 amino acids, counting the end cysteine and phenylalanine. The entry retains the CDR3 DNA only, 39 bases that are in frame from base 1. The V and J ends are trimmed by 7 bases and 6 bases, leaving 14 bases between them.